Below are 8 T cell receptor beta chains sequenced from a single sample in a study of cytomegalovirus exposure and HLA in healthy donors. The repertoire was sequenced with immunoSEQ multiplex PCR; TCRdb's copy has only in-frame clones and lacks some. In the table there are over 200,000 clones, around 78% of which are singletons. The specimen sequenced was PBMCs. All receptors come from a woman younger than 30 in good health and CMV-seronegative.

DNA for the CDR3: TGTGCCAGCAGCTTAGGGCAGGGGGGGACGTCGGGCTACACCTTC. Its protein is CASSLGQGGTSGYTF. The chain is built from TRBV7-6 and TRBJ1-2, with 7 nucleotides matching TRBD1. CDR3 length: 15 amino acids. Trimming at V came to 1 base and at J to 8 bases, leaving 10 bases not matched to a gene. CDR1 is SGHVS and CDR2 is FNYEAQ in the germline V gene.

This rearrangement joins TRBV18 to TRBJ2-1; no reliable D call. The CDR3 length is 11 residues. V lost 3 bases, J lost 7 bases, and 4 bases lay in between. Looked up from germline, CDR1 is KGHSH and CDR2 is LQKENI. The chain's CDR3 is CASSPENEQFF. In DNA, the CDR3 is TGTGCCAGCTCACCGGAGAATGAGCAGTTCTTC.

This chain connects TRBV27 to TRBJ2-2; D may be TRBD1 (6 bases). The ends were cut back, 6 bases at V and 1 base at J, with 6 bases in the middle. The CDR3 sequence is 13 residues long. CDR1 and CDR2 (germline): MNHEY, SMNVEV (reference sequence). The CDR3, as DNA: TGTGCCAGCAGACAGGGGAACACCGGGGAGCTGTTTTTT. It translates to CASRQGNTGELFF.

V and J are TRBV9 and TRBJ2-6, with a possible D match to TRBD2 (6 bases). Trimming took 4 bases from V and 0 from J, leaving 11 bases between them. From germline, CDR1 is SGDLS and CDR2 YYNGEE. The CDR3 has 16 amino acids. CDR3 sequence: CASSTMGGSGANVLTF. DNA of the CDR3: TGTGCCAGCAGCACAATGGGGGGCTCTGGGGCCAACGTCCTGACTTTC.

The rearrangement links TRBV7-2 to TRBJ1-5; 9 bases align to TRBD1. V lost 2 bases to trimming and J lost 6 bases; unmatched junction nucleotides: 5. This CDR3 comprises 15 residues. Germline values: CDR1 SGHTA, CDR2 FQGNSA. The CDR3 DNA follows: TGTGCCAGCAGCTTACCGACAGGGGGAAGTCAGCCCCAGCATTTT. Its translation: CASSLPTGGSQPQHF.

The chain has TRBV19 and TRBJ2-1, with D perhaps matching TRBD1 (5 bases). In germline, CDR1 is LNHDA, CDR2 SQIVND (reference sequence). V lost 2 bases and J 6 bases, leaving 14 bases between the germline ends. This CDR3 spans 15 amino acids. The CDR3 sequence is CASSISQGRGNEQFF. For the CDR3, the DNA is TGTGCCAGTAGTATATCGCAGGGTAGGGGCAATGAGCAGTTCTTC.

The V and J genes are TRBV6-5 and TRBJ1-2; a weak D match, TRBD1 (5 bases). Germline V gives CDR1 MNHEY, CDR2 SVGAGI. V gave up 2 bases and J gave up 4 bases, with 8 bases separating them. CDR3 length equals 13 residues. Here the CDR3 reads CASSYDSIYGYTF. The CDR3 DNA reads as TGTGCCAGCAGTTACGACAGCATCTATGGCTACACCTTC.

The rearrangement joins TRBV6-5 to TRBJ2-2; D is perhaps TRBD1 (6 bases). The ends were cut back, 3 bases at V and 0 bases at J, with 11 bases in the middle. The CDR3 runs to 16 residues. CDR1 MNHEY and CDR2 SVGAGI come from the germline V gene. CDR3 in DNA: TGTGCCAGCAGTTATAGGGGGTATGCGAACACCGGGGAGCTGTTTTTT. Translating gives CASSYRGYANTGELFF.